The clone carrying this TCR beta chain was seen a handful of times. The antigen is unknown. The sample originates from a study of T-cell reconstitution after alpha-beta-depleted transplantation in children. Study-wide findings and caveats: Reportedly, roughly two months post-transplant, alpha-beta T cells arose from several hundred expanded graft clones. Recipient T cells and thymic progenitors that survived gave rise to the high TCRbeta diversity observed at day 60 in some patients. T-cell counts and diversity at one year post-transplant came mainly from newly produced T cells.

The CDR3 has 15 residues. Trimming removed 0 bases from V and 1 base from J, with 9 bases in between. Germline assignment: CDR1 LGHDT and CDR2 YNNKEL (reference sequence). Unique molecular identifiers were incorporated when the TCRbeta library was constructed. TCRdb re-called the PCR reads through MiXCR, storing one row per CDR3 protein. The sample includes about 980,000 distinct CDR3 sequences, roughly 29% of them seen just once. Sequenced material: PBMCs, mostly from graft donor cells, taken 360 days after TCRalphabeta/CD19-depleted stem cell transplant. This clonotype was obtained from a boy younger than two who had a stem cell transplant for SCID, so the T cells may come from the graft donor. The chain combines TRBV3-1 with TRBJ2-5; TRBD1 is a possible D gene (5 bases). CDR3 protein: CASSQDRQGQETQYF. CDR3 bases: TGTGCCAGCAGCCAAGATCGCCAGGGCCAAGAGACCCAGTACTTC.